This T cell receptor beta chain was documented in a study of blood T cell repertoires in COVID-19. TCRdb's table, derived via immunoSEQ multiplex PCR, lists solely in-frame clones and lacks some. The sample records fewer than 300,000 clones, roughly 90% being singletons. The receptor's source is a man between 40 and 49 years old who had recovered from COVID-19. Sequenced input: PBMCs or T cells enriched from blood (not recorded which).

The CDR3 loop reads CASTLLAGGVDEQFF. The CDR3 DNA sequence: TGTGCCAGCACCCTACTAGCGGGGGGGGTGGATGAGCAGTTCTTC. The chain couples TRBV9 to TRBJ2-1, with 13 bases aligning to TRBD2. CDR3 length: 15 residues. CDR1 is SGDLS and CDR2 is YYNGEE in the germline V gene. V lost 6 bases, J lost 8 bases, and 8 bases stayed unmatched.